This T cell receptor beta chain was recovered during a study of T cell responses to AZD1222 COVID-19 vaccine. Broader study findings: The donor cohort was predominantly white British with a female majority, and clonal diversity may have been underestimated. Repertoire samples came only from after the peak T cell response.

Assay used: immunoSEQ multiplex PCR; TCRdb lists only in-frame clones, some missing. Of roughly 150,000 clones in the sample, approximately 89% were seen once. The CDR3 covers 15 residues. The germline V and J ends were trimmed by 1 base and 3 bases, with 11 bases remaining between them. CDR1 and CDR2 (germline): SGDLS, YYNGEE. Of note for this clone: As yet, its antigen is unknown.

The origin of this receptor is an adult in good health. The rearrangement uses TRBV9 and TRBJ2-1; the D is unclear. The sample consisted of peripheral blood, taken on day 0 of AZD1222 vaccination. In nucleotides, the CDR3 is TGTGCCAGCAGCGTAAGTCCTAGGCTCTACAATGAGCAGTTCTTC. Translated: CASSVSPRLYNEQFF.